A single count supports the clone carrying this T cell receptor beta chain. This sample was taken from a study of circulating and synovial CD4+ cells in juvenile arthritis. Profiled with immunoSEQ multiplex PCR; TCRdb holds only in-frame clones, not every one. The table records around 32,000 clones, about 95% of them present only once. J lost 5 bases, V lost 10 bases, and 8 bases had no gene match. The CDR3 spans 13 residues. Germline assignment: CDR1 ENHRY and CDR2 SYGVKD. This TCR came from a human donor with juvenile idiopathic arthritis. The sequenced sample was CD4+ T cells from blood. J is TRBJ2-4 and V is TRBV10-3; TRBD2 aligns across 7 bases. The CDR3 protein is CATQGREENIQYF. The CDR3 nucleotides are TGTGCCACCCAGGGCCGGGAGGAAAACATTCAGTACTTC.